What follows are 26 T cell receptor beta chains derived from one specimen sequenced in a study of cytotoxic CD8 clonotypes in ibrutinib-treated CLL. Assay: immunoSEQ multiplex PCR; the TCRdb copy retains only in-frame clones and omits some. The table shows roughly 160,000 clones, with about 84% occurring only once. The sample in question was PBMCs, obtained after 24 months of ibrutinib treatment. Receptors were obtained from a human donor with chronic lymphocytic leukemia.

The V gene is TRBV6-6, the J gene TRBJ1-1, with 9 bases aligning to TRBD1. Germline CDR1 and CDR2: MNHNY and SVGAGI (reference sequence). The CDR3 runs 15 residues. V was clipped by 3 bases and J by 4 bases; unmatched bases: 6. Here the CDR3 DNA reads TGTGCCAGCAGTTATGGGACAGGGTACCTCACTGAAGCTTTCTTT. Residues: CASSYGTGYLTEAFF.

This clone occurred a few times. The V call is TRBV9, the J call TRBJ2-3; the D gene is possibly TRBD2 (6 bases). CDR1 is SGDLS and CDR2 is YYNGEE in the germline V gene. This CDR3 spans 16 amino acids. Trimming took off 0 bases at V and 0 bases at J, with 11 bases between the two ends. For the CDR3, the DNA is TGTGCCAGCAGCGTAGGGAGCGGGTCTAGCACAGATACGCAGTATTTT. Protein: CASSVGSGSSTDTQYF.

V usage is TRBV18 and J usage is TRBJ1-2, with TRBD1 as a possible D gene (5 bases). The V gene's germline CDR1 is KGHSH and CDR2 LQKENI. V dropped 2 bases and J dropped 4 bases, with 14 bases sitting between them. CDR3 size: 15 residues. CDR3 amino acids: CASSPRAGNFYGYTF. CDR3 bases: TGTGCCAGCTCACCAAGGGCAGGGAACTTCTATGGCTACACCTTC. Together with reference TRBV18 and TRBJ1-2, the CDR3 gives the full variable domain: NAGVMQNPRHLVRRRGQEARLRCSPMKGHSHVYWYRQLPEEGLKFMVYLQKENIIDESGMPKERFSAEFPKEGPSILRIQQVVRGDSAAYFCASSPRAGNFYGYTFGSGTRLTVV.

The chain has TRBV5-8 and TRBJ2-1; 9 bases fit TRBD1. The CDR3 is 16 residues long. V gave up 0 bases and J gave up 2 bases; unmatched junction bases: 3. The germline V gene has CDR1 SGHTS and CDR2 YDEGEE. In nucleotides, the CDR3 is TGTGCCAGCAGCTTGGACAGGGGGCTGACCTACAATGAGCAGTTCTTC. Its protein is CASSLDRGLTYNEQFF. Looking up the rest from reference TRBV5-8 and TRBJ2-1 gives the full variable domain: EAGVTQSPTHLIKTRGQQATLRCSPISGHTSVYWYQQALGLGLQFLLWYDEGEERNRGNFPPRFSGRQFPNYSSELNVNALELEDSALYLCASSLDRGLTYNEQFFGPGTRLTVL.

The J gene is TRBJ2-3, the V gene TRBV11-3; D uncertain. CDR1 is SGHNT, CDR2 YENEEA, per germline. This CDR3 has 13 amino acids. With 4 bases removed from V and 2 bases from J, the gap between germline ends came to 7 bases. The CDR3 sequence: CASSSEFTDTQYF. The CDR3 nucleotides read TGTGCCAGCAGCTCTGAGTTCACAGATACGCAGTATTTT.

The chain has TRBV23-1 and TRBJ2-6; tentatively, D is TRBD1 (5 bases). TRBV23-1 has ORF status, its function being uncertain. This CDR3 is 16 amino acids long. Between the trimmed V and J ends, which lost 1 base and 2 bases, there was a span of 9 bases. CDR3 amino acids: CASSQWSRAGANVLTF. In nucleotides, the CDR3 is TGCGCCAGCAGTCAATGGAGCAGGGCTGGGGCCAACGTCCTGACTTTC.

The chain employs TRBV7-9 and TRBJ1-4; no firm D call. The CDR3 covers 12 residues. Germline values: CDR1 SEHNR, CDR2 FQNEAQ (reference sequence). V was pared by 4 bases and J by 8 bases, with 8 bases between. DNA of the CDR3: TGTGCCAGCAGCTCCATCTCAGAAAAACTGTTTTTT. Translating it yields CASSSISEKLFF. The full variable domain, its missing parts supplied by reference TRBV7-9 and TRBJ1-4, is DTGVSQNPRHKITKRGQNVTFRCDPISEHNRLYWYRQTLGQGPEFLTYFQNEAQLEKSRLLSDRFSAERPKGSFSTLEIQRTEQGDSAMYLCASSSISEKLFFGSGTQLSVL.

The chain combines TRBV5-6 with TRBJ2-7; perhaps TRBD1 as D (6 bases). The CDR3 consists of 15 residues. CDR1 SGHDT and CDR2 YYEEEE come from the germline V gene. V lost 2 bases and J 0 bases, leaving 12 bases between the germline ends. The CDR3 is CASSLDRLTSYEQYF. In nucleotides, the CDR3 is TGTGCCAGCAGCTTAGACAGGCTAACCTCCTACGAGCAGTACTTC.

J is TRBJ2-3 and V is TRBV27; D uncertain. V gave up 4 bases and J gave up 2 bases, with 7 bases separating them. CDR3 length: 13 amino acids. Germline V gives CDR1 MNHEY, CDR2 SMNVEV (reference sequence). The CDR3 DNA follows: TGTGCCAGCAGTTGGACCTACACAGATACGCAGTATTTT. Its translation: CASSWTYTDTQYF.

The CDR3 DNA sequence: TGTGCCGCGGCCGAGACGGAGACCCAGTACTTC. This sequence encodes CAAAETETQYF. The V and J genes are TRBV6-6 and TRBJ2-5; D is uncertain. Looked up from germline, CDR1 is MNHNY and CDR2 is SVGAGI (reference sequence). The CDR3 length is 11 residues. V was trimmed by 11 bases and J by 5 bases, leaving 12 bases between them.

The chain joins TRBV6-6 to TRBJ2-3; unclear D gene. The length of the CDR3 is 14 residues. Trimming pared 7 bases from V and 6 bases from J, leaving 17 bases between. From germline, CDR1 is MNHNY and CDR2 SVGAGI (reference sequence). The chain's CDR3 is CASTLARNMDTQYF. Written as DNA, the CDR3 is TGTGCCAGCACCTTGGCCCGGAACATGGATACGCAGTATTTT.

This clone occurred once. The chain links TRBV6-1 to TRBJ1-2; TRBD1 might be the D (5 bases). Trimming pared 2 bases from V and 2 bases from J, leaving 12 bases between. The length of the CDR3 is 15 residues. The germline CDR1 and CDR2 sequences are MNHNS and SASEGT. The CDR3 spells CASSEWDRGNYGYTF. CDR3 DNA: TGTGCCAGCAGTGAATGGGACCGGGGGAACTATGGCTACACCTTC.

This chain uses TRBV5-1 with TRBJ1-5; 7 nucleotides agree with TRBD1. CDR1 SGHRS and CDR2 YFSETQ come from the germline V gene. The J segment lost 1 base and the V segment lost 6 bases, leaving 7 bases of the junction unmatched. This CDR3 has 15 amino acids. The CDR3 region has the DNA TGCGCCAGCAAACAGGGGTGGGGAAGCAATCAGCCCCAGCATTTT. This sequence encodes CASKQGWGSNQPQHF.

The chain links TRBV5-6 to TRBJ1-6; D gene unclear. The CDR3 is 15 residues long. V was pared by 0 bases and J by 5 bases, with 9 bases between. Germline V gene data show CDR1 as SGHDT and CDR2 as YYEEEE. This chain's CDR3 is CASSLGQIDNSPLHF. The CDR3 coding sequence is TGTGCCAGCAGCTTGGGGCAGATAGATAATTCACCCCTCCACTTT.

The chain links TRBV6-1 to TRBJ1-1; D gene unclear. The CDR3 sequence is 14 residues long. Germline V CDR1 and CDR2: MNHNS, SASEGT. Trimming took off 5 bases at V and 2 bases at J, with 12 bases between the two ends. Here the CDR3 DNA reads TGTGCCAGCAGTCCAAACGTCGTAAACACTGAAGCTTTCTTT. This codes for CASSPNVVNTEAFF.

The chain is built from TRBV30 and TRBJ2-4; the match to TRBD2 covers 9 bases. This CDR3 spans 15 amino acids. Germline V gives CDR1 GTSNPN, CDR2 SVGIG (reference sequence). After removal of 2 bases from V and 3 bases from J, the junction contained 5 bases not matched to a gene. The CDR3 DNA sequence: TGTGCCTGGAGTTTAGCGGGAGTGGGCAAAAACATTCAGTACTTC. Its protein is CAWSLAGVGKNIQYF.

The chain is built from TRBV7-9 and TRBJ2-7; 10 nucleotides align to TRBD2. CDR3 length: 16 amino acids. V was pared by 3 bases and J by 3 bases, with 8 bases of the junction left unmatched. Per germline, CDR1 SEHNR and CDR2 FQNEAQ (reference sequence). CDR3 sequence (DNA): TGTGCCAGCAGCTTCGGTCAGCGGGAGGGGGGCTACGAGCAGTACTTC. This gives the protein CASSFGQREGGYEQYF.

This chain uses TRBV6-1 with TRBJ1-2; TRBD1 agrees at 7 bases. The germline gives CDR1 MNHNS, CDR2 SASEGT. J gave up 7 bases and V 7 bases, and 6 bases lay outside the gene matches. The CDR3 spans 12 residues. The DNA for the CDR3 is TGTGCCAGCACCCTTGACAGGGCTGGCTACACCTTC. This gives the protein CASTLDRAGYTF.

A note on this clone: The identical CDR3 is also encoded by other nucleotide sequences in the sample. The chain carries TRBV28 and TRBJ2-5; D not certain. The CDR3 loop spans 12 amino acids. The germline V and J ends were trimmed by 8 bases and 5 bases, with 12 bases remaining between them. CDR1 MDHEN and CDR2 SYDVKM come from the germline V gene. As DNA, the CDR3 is TGTGCCAGCTCCTTCCTAGGGGAGACCCAGTACTTC. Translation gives CASSFLGETQYF.

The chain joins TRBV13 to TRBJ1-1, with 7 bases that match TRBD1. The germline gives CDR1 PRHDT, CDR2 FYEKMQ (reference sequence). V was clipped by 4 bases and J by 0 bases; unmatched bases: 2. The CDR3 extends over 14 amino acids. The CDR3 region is CASSSGTVNTEAFF. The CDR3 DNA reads TGTGCCAGCAGCTCCGGGACAGTGAACACTGAAGCTTTCTTT.

CDR3 sequence: CASSPMDRRQPQHF. CDR3 bases: TGTGCCAGCAGCCCAATGGACCGGCGGCAGCCCCAGCATTTT. The rearrangement uses TRBV5-6 and TRBJ1-5; D is ambiguous. CDR3 length: 14 amino acids. CDR1 and CDR2 from the germline V gene are SGHDT and YYEEEE. Trimming left V 4 bases short and J 7 bases short, with 15 bases between.

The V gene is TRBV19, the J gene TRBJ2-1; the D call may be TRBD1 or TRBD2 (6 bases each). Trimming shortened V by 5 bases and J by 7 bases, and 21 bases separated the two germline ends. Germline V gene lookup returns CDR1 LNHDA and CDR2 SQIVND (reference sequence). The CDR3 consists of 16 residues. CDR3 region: CASSRRSGEARNEQFF. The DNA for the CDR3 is TGTGCCAGTAGTCGGAGGTCAGGGGAGGCGAGGAATGAGCAGTTCTTC.

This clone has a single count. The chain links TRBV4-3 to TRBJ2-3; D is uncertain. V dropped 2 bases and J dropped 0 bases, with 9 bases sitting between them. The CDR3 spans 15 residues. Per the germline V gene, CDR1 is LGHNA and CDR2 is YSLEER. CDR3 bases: TGCGCCAGCAGCCAACAGCTTACTAGCACAGATACGCAGTATTTT. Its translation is CASSQQLTSTDTQYF.

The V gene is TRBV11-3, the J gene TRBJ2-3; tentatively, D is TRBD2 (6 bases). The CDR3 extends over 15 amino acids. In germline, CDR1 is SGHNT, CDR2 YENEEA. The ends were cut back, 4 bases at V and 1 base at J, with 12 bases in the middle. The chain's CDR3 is CASSSPGLRTDTQYF. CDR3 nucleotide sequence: TGTGCCAGCAGCTCGCCGGGACTTCGCACAGATACGCAGTATTTT.

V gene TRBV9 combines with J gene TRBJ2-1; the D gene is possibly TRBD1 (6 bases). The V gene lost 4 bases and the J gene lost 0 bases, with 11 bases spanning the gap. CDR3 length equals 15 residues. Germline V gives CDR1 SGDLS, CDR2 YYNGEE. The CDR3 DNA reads TGTGCCAGCAGCCCCGGACAGAGCTCCTACAATGAGCAGTTCTTC. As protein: CASSPGQSSYNEQFF.

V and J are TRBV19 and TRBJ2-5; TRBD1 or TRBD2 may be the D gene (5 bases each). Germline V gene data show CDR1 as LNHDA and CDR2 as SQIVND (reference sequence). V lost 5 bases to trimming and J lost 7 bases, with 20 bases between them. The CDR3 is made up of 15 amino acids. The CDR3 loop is CASSAPGRSPPTQYF. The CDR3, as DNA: TGTGCCAGTAGTGCACCGGGACGGAGCCCCCCGACCCAGTACTTC.